One sample yielded the 29 T cell receptor beta chains listed below, sequenced in a study of esophageal squamous cell carcinoma under preoperative chemotherapy. TCRdb reanalysed the PCR reads using MiXCR and keeps one entry per CDR3 protein. This table has about 20,000 distinct CDR3 sequences, 46% appearing once. Time point reported: after preoperative PTX-NDP chemotherapy. Sample collection occurred from a patient given preoperative chemotherapy. These receptors all come from a human donor with esophageal squamous cell carcinoma. The donor label of this sample is uncertain.

About this clonotype: At one end the junction does not follow the germline gene, possibly because of a read error. This sequence joins TRBV7-8 and TRBJ2-5, with 7 nucleotides matching TRBD1. The CDR3 consists of 14 residues. Germline V gene sequence: CDR1 SGHVS, CDR2 FQNEAQ. CDR3 in DNA: TGTGCCAGCAGCCCTCGGACAGGATGGACGACCCAGCTCTTC. This encodes CASSPRTGWTTQLF.

The chain uses TRBV12-3 or TRBV12-4 and TRBJ1-4; weak D call: TRBD1 (6 bases). Trimming took off 8 bases at V and 0 bases at J, with 7 bases between the two ends. The CDR3 consists of 13 residues. This chain's CDR3 is CASGGPTNEKLFF. Here the CDR3 DNA reads TGTGCCAGCGGGGGCCCAACTAATGAAAAACTGTTTTTT.

This chain uses TRBV5-1 with TRBJ2-4; 8 bases fit TRBD1. The CDR3 contains 16 residues. J was trimmed by 0 bases and V by 1 base; bases with no gene match: 3. In germline, CDR1 is SGHRS, CDR2 YFSETQ. DNA for the CDR3: TGCGCCAGCAGCTTGTCGACAGGGGTAGCCAAAAACATTCAGTACTTC. Residues: CASSLSTGVAKNIQYF. The full variable domain, its missing parts supplied by reference TRBV5-1 and TRBJ2-4, is KAGVTQTPRYLIKTRGQQVTLSCSPISGHRSVSWYQQTPGQGLQFLFEYFSETQRNKGNFPGRFSGRQFSNSRSEMNVSTLELGDSALYLCASSLSTGVAKNIQYFGAGTRLSVL.

This clonotype occurred many times. The gene calls are TRBV11-2 and TRBJ2-3; TRBD2 matches 12 bases. The V gene's germline CDR1 is SGHAT and CDR2 FQNNGV. The trim removed 1 base at V and 5 bases at J, leaving 16 bases unmatched. This CDR3 is built from 20 residues. The CDR3 bases are TGTGCCAGCAGCTTAGGTGCCGCGACTAGCGGGAGAAGAAGAAAAGATACGCAGTATTTT. It encodes CASSLGAATSGRRRKDTQYF.

This clonotype was detected only once. The chain recombines TRBV3-1 with TRBJ2-5; weak D call: TRBD1 (6 bases). The J call is uncertain, as TRBJ2-1 better fits the DNA end. This CDR3 contains 14 residues. Germline CDR1 reads LGHDT; CDR2 reads YNNKEL (reference sequence). The CDR3 region has the DNA TGTGCCAGCAGCCAGGGACGGGTGGACAGTGAGCAGTTCTTC. Encoded protein: CASSQGRVDSEQFF.

This sequence joins TRBV6-5 and TRBJ2-1; D perhaps matches TRBD2 (7 bases). The length of the CDR3 is 16 residues. Trimming left V 0 bases short and J 7 bases short, with 16 bases between. CDR1 and CDR2 (germline): MNHEY, SVGAGI. DNA of the CDR3: TGTGCCAGCAGTTACTCGGGGGGGGGGGGGGCTAATGAGCAGTTCTTC. Protein sequence: CASSYSGGGGANEQFF.

There are many counts of this clonotype. The chain carries TRBV6-1 and TRBJ2-1; D may be TRBD1 or TRBD2 (7 bases each). V lost 4 bases, J lost 13 bases, and 20 bases lay in between. This CDR3 comprises 14 residues. The germline V gene encodes CDR1 MNHNS and CDR2 SASEGT. The CDR3: CASSAWAGGETQFF. Written as DNA, the CDR3 is TGTGCCAGCAGTGCCTGGGCAGGGGGGGAGACCCAGTTCTTC.

This clonotype occurred a few times. The chain carries TRBV12-5 and TRBJ2-3, with TRBD2 identical over 8 bases. Germline V gives CDR1 LGHNT, CDR2 FRNRAP. This CDR3 has 17 residues. V shed 0 bases, J shed 0 bases, and the junction held 5 bases outside the gene matches. The CDR3 nucleotides read TGTGCTAGTGGTTTGGTTGTTAGCGGGGATAGCACAGATACGCAGTATTTT. As protein: CASGLVVSGDSTDTQYF.

The J gene is TRBJ2-5, the V gene TRBV9, with D unresolved. The closer fit of TRBJ2-7 to the DNA end suggests the J call may be wrong. The germline CDR1 and CDR2 sequences are SGDLS and YYNGEE. This CDR3 contains 13 residues. Here the CDR3 reads CASSGVLTYEQYF. The DNA of the CDR3 is TGTGCCAGCAGCGGTGTCCTCACCTACGAGCAGTACTTC.

This clonotype was recorded a few times. The germline gene is not matched at one end of the junction; a read error may be the cause. The chain has TRBV6-5 and TRBJ2-1; 12 positions agree with TRBD1. In germline, CDR1 is MNHEY, CDR2 SVGAGI. The CDR3 is 15 amino acids. The chain's CDR3 is CASSNSGQGADEQFF. CDR3 DNA sequence: TGTGCCAGCAGTAACTCGGGACAGGGGGCGGATGAGCAGTTCTTC.

V gene TRBV6-5 combines with J gene TRBJ2-1; 9 bases fit TRBD1. The DNA end favors TRBJ2-7, so the J call may be wrong. The CDR3 sequence is 16 residues long. Germline values: CDR1 MNHEY, CDR2 SVGAGI. The CDR3 sequence: CASSYSGQGLSYEQYF. The CDR3 DNA sequence: TGTGCCAGCAGTTACTCCGGACAGGGGCTCTCCTACGAGCAGTACTTC.

Turning to this clonotype: The germline gene is not matched at one end of the junction; a read error may be the cause. The chain carries TRBV6-1 and TRBJ2-3; tentatively, D is TRBD1 or TRBD2 (5 bases each). CDR1 is MNHNS and CDR2 is SASEGT in the germline V gene. The CDR3 loop spans 15 amino acids. CDR3 in amino acids: CASSQTRDAFATQYF. Written as DNA, the CDR3 is TGTGCCAGCAGTCAGACTCGGGACGCATTCGCTACGCAGTATTTC.

This clonotype was recorded many times. The chain links TRBV6-1 to TRBJ2-6, with a weak D call TRBD2 (5 bases). The CDR3 spans 17 residues. CDR1 MNHNS and CDR2 SASEGT come from the germline V gene. V lost 5 bases and J lost 0, with 14 bases in between. The CDR3 coding sequence is TGTGCCAGCAGTCGCCGGGGTGCCCTCTCTGGGGCCAACGTCCTGACTTTC. This translates into CASSRRGALSGANVLTF.

In its sample, this clonotype was seen a few times. The genes are TRBV27 and TRBJ2-7; no reliable D call. Germline CDR1 is MNHEY and CDR2 is SMNVEV (reference sequence). Between the trimmed V and J ends, which lost 4 bases and 6 bases, there was a span of 16 bases. This CDR3 is built from 14 residues. The CDR3 loop is CASSSPGSSLEQYF. The CDR3 coding sequence is TGTGCCAGCAGTTCCCCGGGCTCCTCCCTCGAGCAGTACTTC.

This clonotype was observed many times. The chain employs TRBV7-6 and TRBJ1-6, with 7 nucleotides matching TRBD1. Looked up from germline, CDR1 is SGHVS and CDR2 is FNYEAQ. After removal of 5 bases from V and 7 bases from J, the junction contained 8 bases not matched to a gene. CDR3 size: 15 residues. The DNA for the CDR3 is TGTGCCAGCAGCCCTTTGGGACAGCCAAATTCACCCCTCCACTTT. Translation: CASSPLGQPNSPLHF.

For the CDR3, the DNA is TGTGCCAGCAGCTTAAAGGGGACTAGCGGACCCTACGAGCAGTACTTC. This codes for CASSLKGTSGPYEQYF. The rearrangement joins TRBV7-2 to TRBJ2-5, with TRBD2 matching 11 bases. Near its end, the DNA agrees better with TRBJ2-7, so the J call may be wrong. Per the germline V gene, CDR1 is SGHTA and CDR2 is FQGNSA. The CDR3 is 16 amino acids.

The chain carries TRBV6-2 or TRBV6-3 and TRBJ2-2; a weak D match, TRBD2 (6 bases). The CDR3 is 16 residues long. Trimming stripped 2 bases from V and 2 bases from J, with 12 bases between. Looked up from germline, CDR1 is MNHEY and CDR2 is SVGEGT. The CDR3 spells CASSYETGANTGELFF. The CDR3 region has the DNA TGTGCCAGCAGTTACGAAACGGGAGCTAACACCGGGGAGCTGTTTTTT.

This clonotype has at least ten counts. V usage is TRBV11-3 and J usage is TRBJ2-5; no firm D call. Looked up from germline, CDR1 is SGHNT and CDR2 is YENEEA. Trimming left V 5 bases short and J 13 bases short, with 20 bases between. This CDR3 spans 13 amino acids. This chain's CDR3 is CASSPDPRLRPYF. CDR3 DNA: TGTGCCAGCAGCCCAGACCCCAGACTGCGCCCGTACTTC.

The chain employs TRBV11-3 and TRBJ2-1; 10 positions match TRBD2. The CDR3 runs to 17 residues. Germline CDR1 and CDR2: SGHNT and YENEEA. The J segment lost 0 bases and the V segment lost 1 base, leaving 3 bases of the junction unmatched. CDR3 sequence reads: CASSLGSSGSSYNEQFF. As DNA, the CDR3 is TGTGCCAGCAGCTTAGGATCTAGCGGGAGCTCCTACAATGAGCAGTTCTTC. The variable domain in full, with the rest retrieved from reference TRBV11-3 and TRBJ2-1, is EAGVVQSPRYKIIEKKQPVAFWCNPISGHNTLYWYLQNLGQGPELLIRYENEEAVDDSQLPKDRFSAERLKGVDSTLKIQPAELGDSAVYLCASSLGSSGSSYNEQFFGPGTRLTVL.

This clonotype was recorded at least ten times. This chain links TRBV27 with TRBJ2-7; no firm D call. The ends were cut back, 2 bases at V and 3 bases at J, with 8 bases in the middle. The CDR3 covers 13 residues. CDR1 and CDR2 from the germline V gene are MNHEY and SMNVEV (reference sequence). The DNA for the CDR3 is TGTGCCAGCAGTTTAGGGATTTTCTACGAGCAGTACTTC. Protein sequence: CASSLGIFYEQYF.

This clonotype rates as large. This sequence joins TRBV12-3 or TRBV12-4 and TRBJ2-1; perhaps TRBD1 as D (6 bases). This CDR3 is built from 15 residues. Trimming cost V 1 base and J 6 bases, with 13 bases left between them. The CDR3 sequence: CASSLEAGVGNEQFF. CDR3 DNA sequence: TGTGCCAGCAGTTTAGAGGCAGGGGTGGGCAATGAGCAGTTCTTC.

Remarks on this clonotype: Just one base apart from a much larger clone, this may be a read error. J is TRBJ2-3 and V is TRBV11-2; no reliable D call. The CDR3 consists of 13 residues. Germline CDR1 reads SGHAT; CDR2 reads FQNNGV. The V end lost 1 base, the J end lost 5 bases, and 7 bases lay between the germline ends. The DNA for the CDR3 is TGTGCCAGCAGCTTAGGCGGCAAAGATACGCAGTATTTT. Translation: CASSLGGKDTQYF.

V and J are TRBV6-1 and TRBJ2-5, with D tentatively TRBD1 (5 bases). The end of the DNA aligns better with TRBJ2-7, so the J call may be wrong. CDR1 is MNHNS, CDR2 SASEGT, per germline. The CDR3 has 15 amino acids. Written as DNA, the CDR3 is TGTGCCAGCAGTGAATCGGCAGGGCCCACCTACGAGCAGTACTTC. Its translation is CASSESAGPTYEQYF.

Concerning this clonotype: A read error is likely, as this CDR3 ends without the conserved phenylalanine or tryptophan. It is unclear where the CDR3 begins or ends on the DNA, so no DNA is shown, and the CDR3 is as TCRdb lists it. The gene calls are TRBV7-2 and TRBJ2-5. The germline CDR1 and CDR2 sequences are SGHTA and FQGNSA. 14 amino acids form the CDR3, both terminal residues included. CDR3 sequence: CASGPTGDKETQYS.

V gene TRBV19 combines with J gene TRBJ1-3; possibly TRBD1 for D (6 bases). The V and J ends lost 7 bases and 0 bases respectively, with 7 bases between them. This CDR3 has 13 amino acids. Germline values: CDR1 LNHDA, CDR2 SQIVND (reference sequence). The DNA for the CDR3 is TGTGCCAGTACAGGGGCCTCTGGAAACACCATATATTTT. This translates into CASTGASGNTIYF.

The V gene is TRBV7-2, the J gene TRBJ2-5; D is unresolved. CDR1 is SGHTA, CDR2 FQGNSA, per germline. Trimming removed 1 base at V and 9 bases at J, with 9 bases between. The CDR3 length is 12 residues. The DNA for the CDR3 is TGTGCCAGCAGCTTAGGGGAAAAACCCCAGTACTTC. This codes for CASSLGEKPQYF. The variable domain in full, with the rest retrieved from reference TRBV7-2 and TRBJ2-5, is GAGVSQSPSNKVTEKGKDVELRCDPISGHTALYWYRQSLGQGLEFLIYFQGNSAPDKSGLPSDRFSAERTGGSVSTLTIQRTQQEDSAVYLCASSLGEKPQYFGPGTRLLVL.

This clonotype was counted between two and nine times. The chain employs TRBV7-8 and TRBJ2-1; D gene unclear. The germline CDR1 and CDR2 sequences are SGHVS and FQNEAQ. CDR3 size: 15 residues. V lost 3 bases and J lost 7, with 16 bases in between. CDR3 sequence: CASSLRRSKENEQFF. In DNA form, the CDR3 reads TGTGCCAGCAGCTTGCGGCGGTCAAAAGAGAATGAGCAGTTCTTC. Complete variable domain (other parts from reference TRBV7-8 and TRBJ2-1): GAGVSQSPRYKVAKRGQDVALRCDPISGHVSLFWYQQALGQGPEFLTYFQNEAQLDKSGLPSDRFFAERPEGSVSTLKIQRTQQEDSAVYLCASSLRRSKENEQFFGPGTRLTVL.

The sample holds a few counts of this clonotype. The chain uses TRBV7-2 and TRBJ2-1; 14 bases agree with TRBD2. CDR3 length equals 21 residues. The germline V gene has CDR1 SGHTA and CDR2 FQGNSA. J lost 5 bases, V lost 5 bases, and 20 bases had no gene match. The CDR3 protein is CASSTPWPGTSGSRQDNEQFF. For the CDR3, the DNA is TGTGCCAGCAGCACCCCCTGGCCAGGGACTAGCGGGAGTCGCCAGGACAATGAGCAGTTCTTC.

The chain links TRBV6-5 to TRBJ2-4; no clear D gene. The V gene's germline CDR1 is MNHEY and CDR2 SVGAGI. The CDR3 has 17 residues. V shed 2 bases and J shed 12 bases, with 26 bases lying between them. The CDR3 loop reads CASSYGPAGCDKDTQYF. The CDR3 DNA reads as TGTGCCAGCAGTTACGGACCCGCAGGCTGTGACAAAGACACTCAGTACTTC.